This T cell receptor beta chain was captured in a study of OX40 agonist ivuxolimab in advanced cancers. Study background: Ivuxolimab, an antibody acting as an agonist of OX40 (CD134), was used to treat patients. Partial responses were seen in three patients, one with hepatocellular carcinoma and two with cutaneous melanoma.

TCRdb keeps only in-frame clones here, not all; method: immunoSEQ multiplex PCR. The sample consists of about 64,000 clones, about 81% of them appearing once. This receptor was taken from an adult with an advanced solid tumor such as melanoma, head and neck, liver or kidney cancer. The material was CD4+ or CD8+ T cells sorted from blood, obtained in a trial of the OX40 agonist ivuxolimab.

The CDR3, as DNA: TGTGCCAGCAGTTACCTCCGGACAGGGGGCGAGCAGTACTTC. Translating gives CASSYLRTGGEQYF. The chain has TRBV6-5 and TRBJ2-7; 10 bases fit TRBD1. V lost 2 bases and J lost 6; bases outside the gene matches: 4. The V gene's germline CDR1 is MNHEY and CDR2 SVGAGI. The CDR3 has 14 residues.